The rows below give T cell receptor beta chains drawn from one sample of a study of T cell responses to AZD1222 COVID-19 vaccine. TCRdb keeps only in-frame clones here, not all; method: immunoSEQ multiplex PCR. The table includes about 120,000 clones, roughly 87% detected once. The source was peripheral blood, collected 28 days after the second AZD1222 dose. Receptors originate from an adult who received the AZD1222 COVID-19 vaccine. Both conserved end residues are part of each CDR3. Fields, in order: V gene, D gene, clone size, J gene, CDR3 protein, CDR3 DNA. The D gene is left open where the match is weak. Clone sizes are given selectively: once, few, many, or a class where the clone is expanded.

>TRBV28|-|once|TRBJ2-1
CASSLAGNYNEQFF
TGTGCCAGCAGTTTAGCGGGAAATTACAATGAGCAGTTCTTC
>TRBV7-6|-|-|TRBJ2-3
CASSPAPQITDTQYF
TGTGCCAGCAGCCCAGCCCCCCAAATTACAGATACGCAGTATTTT
>TRBV6-1|-|-|TRBJ2-2
CASSEVPKGLNTGELFF
TGTGCCAGCAGTGAAGTCCCTAAGGGTCTGAACACCGGGGAGCTGTTTTTT
>TRBV27|-|-|TRBJ1-1
CASSSLPPQGQGHMNTEAFF
TGTGCCAGCAGTTCCCTTCCCCCGCAGGGCCAGGGACACATGAACACTGAAGCTTTCTTT
>TRBV19|TRBD1|-|TRBJ1-6
CASRKAGQGASPLHF
TGTGCCAGTAGAAAAGCAGGACAGGGGGCTTCACCCCTCCACTTT
>TRBV3-1/TRBV3-2|-|-|TRBJ2-7
CASSRSDGEQYF
TGTGCCAGCAGCCGCTCTGATGGGGAGCAGTACTTC
>TRBV5-5|TRBD1|-|TRBJ1-1
CASTYGQGNTEAFF
TGTGCCAGCACGTATGGACAGGGGAACACTGAAGCTTTCTTT
>TRBV5-1|TRBD2|once|TRBJ2-5
CASSPNSGGAFETQYF
TGCGCCAGCAGCCCGAATAGCGGGGGGGCCTTCGAGACCCAGTACTTC
>TRBV7-9|-|once|TRBJ2-1
CASFRGGPYNEQFF
TGTGCCAGCTTTCGGGGAGGTCCCTACAATGAGCAGTTCTTC
>TRBV4-3|-|-|TRBJ1-2
CASSPTVNYGYTF
TGCGCCAGCAGCCCGACAGTTAACTATGGCTACACCTTC
>TRBV3-1/TRBV3-2|-|-|TRBJ1-1
CASSRNRNTEAFF
TGTGCCAGCAGCCGCAACAGGAACACTGAAGCTTTCTTT
>TRBV7-6|-|-|TRBJ1-4
CASSFPARYEKLFF
TGTGCCAGCAGCTTCCCGGCCCGTTATGAAAAACTGTTTTTT
>TRBV13|-|-|TRBJ2-3
CASSLDEMGADTQYF
TGTGCCAGCAGCTTAGATGAGATGGGCGCAGATACGCAGTATTTT
>TRBV5-1|TRBD1|-|TRBJ1-4
CASSPTGGRDNEKLFF
TGCGCCAGCAGCCCGACAGGGGGGCGGGATAATGAAAAACTGTTTTTT
>TRBV19|-|once|TRBJ1-5
CASSWGQTNKQPQHF
TGTGCCAGTAGTTGGGGGCAGACGAATAAGCAGCCCCAGCATTTT
>TRBV28|TRBD1|-|TRBJ2-3
CASRGQGRDTQYF
TGTGCCAGCAGGGGACAGGGAAGGGATACGCAGTATTTT
>TRBV5-1|-|-|TRBJ2-6
CASSWADSGANVLTF
TGCGCCAGCAGCTGGGCAGACTCTGGGGCCAACGTCCTGACTTTC